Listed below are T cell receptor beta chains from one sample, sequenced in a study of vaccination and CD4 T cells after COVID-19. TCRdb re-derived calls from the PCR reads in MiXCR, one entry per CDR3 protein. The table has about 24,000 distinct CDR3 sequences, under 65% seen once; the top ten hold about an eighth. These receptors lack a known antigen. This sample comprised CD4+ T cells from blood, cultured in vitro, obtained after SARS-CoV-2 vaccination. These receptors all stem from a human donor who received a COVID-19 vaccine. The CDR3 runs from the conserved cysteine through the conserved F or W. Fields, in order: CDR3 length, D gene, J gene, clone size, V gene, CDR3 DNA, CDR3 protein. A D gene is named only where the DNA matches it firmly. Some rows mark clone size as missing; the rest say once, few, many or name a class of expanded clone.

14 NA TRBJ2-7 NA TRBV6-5 TGTGCCAGCAGTTTCTCCGGGACCCTCTACGAGCAGTACTTC CASSFSGTLYEQYF
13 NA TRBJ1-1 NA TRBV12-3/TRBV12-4 TGTGCCAGCACCTCGGACAGGAACACTGAAGCTTTCTTT CASTSDRNTEAFF
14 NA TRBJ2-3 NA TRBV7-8 TGTGCCGGGACGGCGGGGGCTTCCACAGATACGCAGTATTTT CAGTAGASTDTQYF
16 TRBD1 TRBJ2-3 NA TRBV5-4 TGTGCCAGCAGCAGATATAGGACAGGGCAAGGGGATACGCAGTATTTT CASSRYRTGQGDTQYF
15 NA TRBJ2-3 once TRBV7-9 TGTGCCAGCAGCCAGGGGTCTTCGTTCGCAGATACGCAGTATTTT CASSQGSSFADTQYF
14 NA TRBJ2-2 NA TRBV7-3 TGTGCCAGCAGCTTCGAAGCGCGACCCGGGGAGCTGTTTTTT CASSFEARPGELFF
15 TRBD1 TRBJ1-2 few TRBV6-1 TGTGCCAGCAGTGAAGCGATGGACAGGAACTATGGCTACACCTTC CASSEAMDRNYGYTF
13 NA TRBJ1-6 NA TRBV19 TGTGCCAGTAGTTCTACAGGGAATTCACCCCTCCACTTT CASSSTGNSPLHF
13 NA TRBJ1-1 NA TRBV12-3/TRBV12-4 TGTGCCAGCAGTTTACCGCCGAACACTGAAGCTTTCTTT CASSLPPNTEAFF
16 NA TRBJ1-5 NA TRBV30 TGTGCCTGGAGTGTACCCCCAGGGCCTTACAATCAGCCCCAGCATTTT CAWSVPPGPYNQPQHF
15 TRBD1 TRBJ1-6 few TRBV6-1 TGTGCCAGCAGTAGGGAGGGGGCGGGTGATTCACCCCTCCACTTT CASSREGAGDSPLHF
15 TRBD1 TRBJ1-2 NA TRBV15 TGTGCCACCAGCAGAGGGGACAGGGCAAACTATGGCTACACCTTC CATSRGDRANYGYTF
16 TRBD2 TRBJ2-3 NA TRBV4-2 TGTGCCAGCAGCCGCATTAGCGGGGGGGCCGCAGATACGCAGTATTTT CASSRISGGAADTQYF
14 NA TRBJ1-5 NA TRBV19 TGTGCCAGTAGTAATACAGGGAATAGAGAGCCCCAGCATTTT CASSNTGNREPQHF
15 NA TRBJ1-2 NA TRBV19 TGTGCCAGTAGCGATAGGCGGACAGCGAACTATGGCTACACCTTC CASSDRRTANYGYTF
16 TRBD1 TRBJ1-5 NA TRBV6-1 TGTGCCAGCAGCTTACGGACAGGGTTCGGCAATCAGCCCCAGCATTTT CASSLRTGFGNQPQHF
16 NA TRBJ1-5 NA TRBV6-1 TGTGCCAGCAGTGAATCAGGGGTGGGCCTTGGTCAGCCCCAGCATTTT CASSESGVGLGQPQHF
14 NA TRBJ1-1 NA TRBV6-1 TGTGCCAGCCGTCAGGGGAAGAGGAGCACTGAAGCTTTCTTT CASRQGKRSTEAFF
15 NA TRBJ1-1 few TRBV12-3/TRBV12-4 TGTGCCAGCAGTTCCCTCTCATTGATGAACGCTGAAGCTTTCTTT CASSSLSLMNAEAFF
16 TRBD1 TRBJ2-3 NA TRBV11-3 TGTGCCAGCAGCTCACGGACAGGGACGGGGACAGATACGCAGTATTTT CASSSRTGTGTDTQYF
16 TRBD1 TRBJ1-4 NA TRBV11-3 TGTGCCAGCAGCTTAGATGGGCGACAGGGGTCTAGAGAACTGTTTTTT CASSLDGRQGSRELFF
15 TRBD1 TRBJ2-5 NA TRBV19 TGTGCCAGTAGTACAGACAGGGGGCTTGGAGAGACCCAGTACTTC CASSTDRGLGETQYF
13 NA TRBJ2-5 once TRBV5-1 TGCGCCAGCAGCGGGGGACTGCAAGAGACCCAGTACTTC CASSGGLQETQYF
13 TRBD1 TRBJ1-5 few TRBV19 TGTGCCAGTCGAGACAGGGGTGAGCAGCCCCAGCATTTT CASRDRGEQPQHF
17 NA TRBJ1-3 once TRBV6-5 TGTGCCAGCAGTTTTGCGGGGAGGGACTACTCTGGAAACACCATATATTTT CASSFAGRDYSGNTIYF
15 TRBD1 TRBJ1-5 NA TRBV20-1 TGCAGTGCTAGAAACAGGGGGAAAGGCAATCAGCCCCAGCATTTT CSARNRGKGNQPQHF